The subject of this entry is one TCR beta chain. As yet, its antigen is unknown. The libraries of TRB cDNA were prepared using 5' RACE with UMI labels. No DNA is given; TCRdb re-called the 5' RACE reads and lists each CDR3 protein once. The ten top clones account for about 2.3%, within a sample of some 49,000 distinct CDR3 sequences. This specimen belongs to a study of CXCR3-negative and CXCR3-positive naive CD8 T cells. Study findings and constraints: Naive CXCR3-negative cells resembled naive CXCR3-positive cells in TRBV-TRBJ usage; memory cells differed. CXCR3-positive naive cells had more hydrophobic TRB CDR3s than CXCR3-negative naive cells.

Naive CD8+ T cells were CD45RO-CCR7+CD27+CD95-. Sequenced: naive CXCR3- CD8+ T cells from blood. Subset given: CD45RO-CCR7+CD27+CD95- naive CD8+ T cells lacking CXCR3 (TNR3-). This receptor was identified in a human donor in good health. Some clones in this sample may be carry-over from other donors' samples.

CDR3 sequence reads: CASSHGTRDFQETQYF. The genes are TRBV14 and TRBJ2-5; there is no DNA to check the TCRdb D call of TRBD2. The CDR3 is 16 residues long. Germline values: CDR1 SGHDN, CDR2 FVKESK.